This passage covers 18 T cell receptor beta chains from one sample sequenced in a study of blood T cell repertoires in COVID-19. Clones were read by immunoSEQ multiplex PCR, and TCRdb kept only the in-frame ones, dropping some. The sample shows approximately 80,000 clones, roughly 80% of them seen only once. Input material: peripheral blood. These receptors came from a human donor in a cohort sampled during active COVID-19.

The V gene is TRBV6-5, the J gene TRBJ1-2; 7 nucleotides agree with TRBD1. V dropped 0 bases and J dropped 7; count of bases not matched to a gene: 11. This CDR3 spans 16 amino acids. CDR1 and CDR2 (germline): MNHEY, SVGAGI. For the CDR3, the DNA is TGTGCCAGCAGTTACTCGGAGATAGGGGGCTATCTTGGCTACACCTTC. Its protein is CASSYSEIGGYLGYTF.

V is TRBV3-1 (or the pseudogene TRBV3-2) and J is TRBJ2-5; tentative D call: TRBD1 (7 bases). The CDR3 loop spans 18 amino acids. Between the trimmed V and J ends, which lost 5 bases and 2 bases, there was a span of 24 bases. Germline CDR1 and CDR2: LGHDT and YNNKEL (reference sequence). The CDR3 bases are TGTGCCAGCAGCTACCGAGGGCGGGACAGCGGACCGCAAGAGACCCAGTACTTC. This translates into CASSYRGRDSGPQETQYF.

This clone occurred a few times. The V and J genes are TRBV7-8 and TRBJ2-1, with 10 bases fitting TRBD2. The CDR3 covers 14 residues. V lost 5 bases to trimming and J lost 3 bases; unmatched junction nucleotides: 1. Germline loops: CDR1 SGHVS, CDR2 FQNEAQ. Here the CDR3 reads CASSRLAGYNEQFF. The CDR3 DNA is TGTGCCAGCAGCCGACTAGCGGGCTACAATGAGCAGTTCTTC.

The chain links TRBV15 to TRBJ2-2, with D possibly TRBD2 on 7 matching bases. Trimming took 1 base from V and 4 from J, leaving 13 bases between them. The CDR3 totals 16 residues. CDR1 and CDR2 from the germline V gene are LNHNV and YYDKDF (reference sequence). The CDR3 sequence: CATSRASGGPTGELFF. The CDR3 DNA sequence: TGTGCCACCAGCAGAGCTTCGGGGGGCCCCACCGGGGAGCTGTTTTTT.

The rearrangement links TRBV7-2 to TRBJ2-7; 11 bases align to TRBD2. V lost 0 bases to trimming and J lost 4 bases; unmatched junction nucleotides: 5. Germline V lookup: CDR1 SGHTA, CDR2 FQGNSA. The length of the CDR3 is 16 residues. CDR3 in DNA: TGTGCCAGCAGCTTAGCCGGACTAGCGGGCGAATACGAGCAGTACTTC. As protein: CASSLAGLAGEYEQYF.

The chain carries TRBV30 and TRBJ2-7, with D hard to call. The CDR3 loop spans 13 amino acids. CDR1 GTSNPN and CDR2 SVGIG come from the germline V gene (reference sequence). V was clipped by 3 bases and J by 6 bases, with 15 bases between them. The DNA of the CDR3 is TGTGCCTGGAGCACCGGCGGATATCCCGAGCAGTACTTC. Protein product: CAWSTGGYPEQYF.

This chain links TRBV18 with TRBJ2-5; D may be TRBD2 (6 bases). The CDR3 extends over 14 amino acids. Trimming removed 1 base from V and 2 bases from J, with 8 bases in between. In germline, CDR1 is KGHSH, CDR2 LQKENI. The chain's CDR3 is CASSPLRGQETQYF. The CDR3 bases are TGTGCCAGCTCACCACTACGGGGGCAAGAGACCCAGTACTTC.

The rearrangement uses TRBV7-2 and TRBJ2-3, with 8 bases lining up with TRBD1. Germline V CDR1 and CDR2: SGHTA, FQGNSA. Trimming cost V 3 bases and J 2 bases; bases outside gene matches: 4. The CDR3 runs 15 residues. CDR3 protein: CASSLDRDVTDTQYF. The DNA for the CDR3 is TGTGCCAGCAGCTTGGACAGGGATGTCACAGATACGCAGTATTTT. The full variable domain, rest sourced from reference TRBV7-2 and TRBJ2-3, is GAGVSQSPSNKVTEKGKDVELRCDPISGHTALYWYRQSLGQGLEFLIYFQGNSAPDKSGLPSDRFSAERTGGSVSTLTIQRTQQEDSAVYLCASSLDRDVTDTQYFGPGTRLTVL.

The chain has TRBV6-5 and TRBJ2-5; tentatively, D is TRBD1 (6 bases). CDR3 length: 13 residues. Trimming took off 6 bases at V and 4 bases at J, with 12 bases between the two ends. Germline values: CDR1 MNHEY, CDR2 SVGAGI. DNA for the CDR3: TGTGCCAGCAGACAGGGCCCTGTAGAGACCCAGTACTTC. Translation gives CASRQGPVETQYF.

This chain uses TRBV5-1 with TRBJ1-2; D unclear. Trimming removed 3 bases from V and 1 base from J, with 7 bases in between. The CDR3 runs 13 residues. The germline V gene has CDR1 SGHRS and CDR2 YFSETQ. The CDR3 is CASSSYFNYGYTF. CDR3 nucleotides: TGCGCCAGCAGCTCATACTTTAACTATGGCTACACCTTC.

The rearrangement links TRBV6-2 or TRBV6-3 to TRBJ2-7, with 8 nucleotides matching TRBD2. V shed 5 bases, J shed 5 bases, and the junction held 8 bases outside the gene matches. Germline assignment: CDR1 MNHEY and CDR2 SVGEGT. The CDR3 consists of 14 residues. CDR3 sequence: CASSRGGGLHEQYF. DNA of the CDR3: TGTGCCAGCAGTAGGGGCGGGGGGCTCCACGAGCAGTACTTC.

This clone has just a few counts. CDR3 loop: CASNQDTSSGNTIYF. In DNA form, the CDR3 reads TGTGCCAGCAACCAGGACACCAGCTCTGGAAACACCATATATTTT. The gene calls are TRBV6-5 and TRBJ1-3, with D possibly TRBD1 on 5 matching bases. The V and J ends lost 7 bases and 0 bases respectively, with 13 bases between them. From germline, CDR1 is MNHEY and CDR2 SVGAGI. The CDR3 has 15 residues.

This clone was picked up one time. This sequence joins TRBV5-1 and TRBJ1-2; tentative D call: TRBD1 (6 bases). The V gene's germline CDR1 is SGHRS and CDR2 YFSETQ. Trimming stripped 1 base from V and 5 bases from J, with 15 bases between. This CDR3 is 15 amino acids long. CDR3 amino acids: CASSLRRMGAYGYTF. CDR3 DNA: TGCGCCAGCAGCTTGCGGCGGATGGGGGCGTATGGCTACACCTTC.

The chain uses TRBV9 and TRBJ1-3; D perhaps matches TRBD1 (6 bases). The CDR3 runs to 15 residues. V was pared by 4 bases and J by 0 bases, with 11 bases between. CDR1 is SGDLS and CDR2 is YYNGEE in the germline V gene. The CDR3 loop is CASSPGQSSGNTIYF. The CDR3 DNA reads TGTGCCAGCAGCCCCGGACAGAGCTCTGGAAACACCATATATTTT. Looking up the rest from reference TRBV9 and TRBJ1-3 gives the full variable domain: DSGVTQTPKHLITATGQRVTLRCSPRSGDLSVYWYQQSLDQGLQFLIQYYNGEERAKGNILERFSAQQFPDLHSELNLSSLELGDSALYFCASSPGQSSGNTIYFGEGSWLTVV.

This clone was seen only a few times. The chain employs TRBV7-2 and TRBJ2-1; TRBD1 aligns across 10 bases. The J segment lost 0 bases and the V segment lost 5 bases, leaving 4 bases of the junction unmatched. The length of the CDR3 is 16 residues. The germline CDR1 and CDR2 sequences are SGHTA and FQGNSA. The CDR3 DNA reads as TGTGCCAGCAGCAGACAGGGGGCCGCCTCCTACAATGAGCAGTTCTTC. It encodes CASSRQGAASYNEQFF.

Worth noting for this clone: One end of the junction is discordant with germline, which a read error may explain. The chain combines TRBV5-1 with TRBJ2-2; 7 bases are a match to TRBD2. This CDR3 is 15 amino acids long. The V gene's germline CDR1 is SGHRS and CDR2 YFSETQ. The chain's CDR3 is CASRLVASGPGELFF. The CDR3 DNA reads TGCGCCAGCAGATTGGTGGCTAGCGGTCCCGGGGAGCTGTTTTTT.

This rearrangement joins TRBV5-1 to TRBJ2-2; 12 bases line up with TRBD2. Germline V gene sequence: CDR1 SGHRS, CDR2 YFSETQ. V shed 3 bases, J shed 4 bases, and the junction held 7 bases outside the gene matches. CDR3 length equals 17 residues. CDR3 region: CASSSASGGEFTGELFF. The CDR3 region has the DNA TGCGCCAGCAGCTCGGCTAGCGGGGGGGAATTCACCGGGGAGCTGTTTTTT.

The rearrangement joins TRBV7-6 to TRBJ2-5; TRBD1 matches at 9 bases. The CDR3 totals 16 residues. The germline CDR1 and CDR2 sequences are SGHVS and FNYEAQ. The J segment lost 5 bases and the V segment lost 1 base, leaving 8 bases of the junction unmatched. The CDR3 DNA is TGTGCCAGCAGCTTAGAGCCGGACAGGGGTCTGGAGACCCAGTACTTC. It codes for CASSLEPDRGLETQYF.